The source of this T cell receptor (beta chain) is a study of cytotoxic CD8 clonotypes in ibrutinib-treated CLL. Study context: Partial responses numbered roughly 25 and complete responses 2; after a median approximately 70 months, about 14 stayed remitted and around 12 progressed. Findings and limits, study-wide: Against age-matched healthy donors, baseline clonality ran higher and tracked circulating CD8+ T-cell counts. At ibrutinib response, clonality increased, and at progression it declined back toward baseline.

In the case of this clone: Antigen unknown.

The V and J ends lost 6 bases and 7 bases, in that order; junction bases with no gene match: 13. The CDR3 totals 16 residues. Germline assignment: CDR1 LNHDA and CDR2 SQIVND (reference sequence). The data were produced by immunoSEQ multiplex PCR, yet TCRdb's version contains in-frame clones alone and is incomplete. The sample shows around 92,000 clones, 70% to 80% of them seen only once. The chain couples TRBV19 to TRBJ2-2; 8 bases agree with TRBD1. The clonotype was recovered from a human donor with chronic lymphocytic leukemia. The source material was PBMCs, sampled after 24 months of ibrutinib treatment. In DNA, the CDR3 is TGTGCCAGTAGATCACAGGGGGGAACAAGAGTCGGGGAGCTGTTTTTT. This codes for CASRSQGGTRVGELFF.